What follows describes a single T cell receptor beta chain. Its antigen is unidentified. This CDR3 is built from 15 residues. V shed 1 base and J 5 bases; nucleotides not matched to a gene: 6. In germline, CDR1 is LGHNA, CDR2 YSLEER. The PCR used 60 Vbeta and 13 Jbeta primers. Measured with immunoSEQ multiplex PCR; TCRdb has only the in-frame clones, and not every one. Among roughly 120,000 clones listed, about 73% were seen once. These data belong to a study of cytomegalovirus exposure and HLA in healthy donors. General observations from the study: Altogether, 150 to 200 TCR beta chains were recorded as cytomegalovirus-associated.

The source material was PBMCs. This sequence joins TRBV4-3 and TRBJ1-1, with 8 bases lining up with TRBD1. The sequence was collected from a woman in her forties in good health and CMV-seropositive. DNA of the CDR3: TGCGCCAGCAGCCAAGCTGGGGACAGGCGGACTGAAGCTTTCTTT. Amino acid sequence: CASSQAGDRRTEAFF.